The sequence of this T cell receptor (beta chain) was determined in a study of blood T cell repertoires in COVID-19. Study summary: Both acute and convalescent COVID-19 samples were obtained from the United States, Italy and Spain. PBMCs, B-cell-depleted T cells, or T cells provided the cDNA or gDNA that made up the material.

This CDR3 is built from 17 residues. V dropped 0 bases and J dropped 2 bases, with 16 bases sitting between them. The germline CDR1 and CDR2 sequences are SGDLS and YYNGEE. Original handling: Amplified reference gene primers provided the basis for estimating nucleated cell counts. The method was immunoSEQ multiplex PCR; TCRdb's version includes in-frame clones alone and lacks a portion of them. The V and J calls and the clone size are those of that table, but D and trimming were determined from the DNA. Of 200,000 to 300,000 clones listed, about 90% are singletons. Participants' own reports of clinical history determined their cohort assignment.

This TCR came from a woman in her thirties or forties with acute COVID-19. Specimen: PBMCs or T cells enriched from blood (not recorded which). The chain links TRBV9 to TRBJ2-3; TRBD1 might be the D (8 bases). CDR3: CASSVGTGGGYTDTQYF. CDR3 nucleotide sequence: TGTGCCAGCAGCGTAGGTACAGGGGGGGGCTACACAGATACGCAGTATTTT. The full variable domain, rest sourced from reference TRBV9 and TRBJ2-3, is DSGVTQTPKHLITATGQRVTLRCSPRSGDLSVYWYQQSLDQGLQFLIQYYNGEERAKGNILERFSAQQFPDLHSELNLSSLELGDSALYFCASSVGTGGGYTDTQYFGPGTRLTVL.